This TCR beta chain is drawn from a study of Graves' ophthalmopathy and Graves' hyperthyroidism. Study-level background: Hyperthyroidism counted as stable given no ophthalmopathy within 18 months of follow-up.

Regarding the study as a whole: Most expanded thyroid clonotypes above 0.001 frequency also appeared in blood. The model flagged ophthalmopathy progression at 55% to 71% sensitivity and nearly 75% specificity. From stable hyperthyroidism, ophthalmopathy was separated by a 13-signature model with about 88% sensitivity and roughly 84% specificity.

This clonotype was seen repeatedly, ten times or more. Its antigen is unknown. Trimming shortened V by 5 bases and J by 0 bases, and 8 bases separated the two germline ends. In germline, CDR1 is ENHRY, CDR2 SYGVKD. The CDR3 covers 14 residues. For repertoire sequencing, the TCR beta CDR3 regions were amplified from RNA transcripts. HTBI primers primed a first-round RT-PCR, and a second-round multiplex PCR followed. TCRdb passed the multiplex PCR reads through MiXCR, listing each CDR3 protein once. Among around 590,000 distinct CDR3 sequences listed, roughly 39% were seen once. The source material was peripheral blood or thyroid tissue (not recorded which). This TCR was recovered from an adult man with Graves' hyperthyroidism. The chain joins TRBV10-3 to TRBJ1-3; possible D gene TRBD1, 6 bases. The CDR3 DNA reads as TGTGCCATCAGTCGGGACACCTCTGGAAACACCATATATTTT. Translation gives CAISRDTSGNTIYF.